Listed here are 24 T cell receptor beta chains from one sample, sequenced in a study of T cell repertoires in cytomegalovirus infection. TCRdb called the reads again in MiXCR, with one record for every CDR3 protein. Of about 140,000 distinct CDR3 sequences in the sample, approximately 5.9% are singletons; the top ten hold about 20%. Sample: PBMCs. The source is a human donor in good health (CMV status not recorded). Some clones in this sample may be carry-over from other donors' samples.

Many counts were recorded for this clonotype. This chain uses TRBV7-2 with TRBJ1-1; D call uncertain. Trimming cost V 1 base and J 5 bases, with 8 bases left between them. Germline assignment: CDR1 SGHTA and CDR2 FQGNSA. This CDR3 is built from 13 residues. CDR3 coding DNA: TGTGCCAGCAGCTTAGGGGTTTGGACTGAAGCTTTCTTT. Translation gives CASSLGVWTEAFF.

There are many counts of this clonotype. J is TRBJ2-5 and V is TRBV7-2, with TRBD1 identical over 7 bases. J was trimmed by 1 base and V by 5 bases; bases with no gene match: 7. The CDR3 is 15 amino acids. Germline V gene data show CDR1 as SGHTA and CDR2 as FQGNSA. CDR3 amino acids: CASSLPTGIQETQYF. DNA of the CDR3: TGTGCCAGCAGCCTACCGACAGGGATCCAAGAGACCCAGTACTTC.

The chain recombines TRBV25-1 with TRBJ1-1; D is unresolved. The V end lost 1 base, the J end lost 0 bases, and 9 bases lay between the germline ends. CDR1 MGHDK and CDR2 SYGVNS come from the germline V gene. The length of the CDR3 is 15 residues. The CDR3 DNA follows: TGTGCCAGCAGTGAATCTGCGATTATGAACACTGAAGCTTTCTTT. Translated: CASSESAIMNTEAFF.

This clonotype has a count of ten or more. V and J are TRBV7-2 and TRBJ1-4, with TRBD1 as a possible D gene (6 bases). The CDR3 has 16 amino acids. V gave up 2 bases and J gave up 4 bases, with 14 bases separating them. Germline V gene sequence: CDR1 SGHTA, CDR2 FQGNSA. In DNA, the CDR3 is TGTGCCAGCAGCTTAAATCTAGCAGGGGTTAATGAAAAACTGTTTTTT. It is translated as CASSLNLAGVNEKLFF.

This clonotype has a count of ten or more. V gene TRBV4-2 combines with J gene TRBJ1-5, with D possibly TRBD1 on 5 matching bases. Germline V gene sequence: CDR1 LGHNA, CDR2 YNFKEQ. Between the trimmed V and J ends, which lost 1 base and 2 bases, there was a span of 15 bases. CDR3 length equals 17 residues. The chain's CDR3 is CASSQAGTTLRNQPQHF. The CDR3 nucleotides read TGTGCCAGCAGCCAAGCCGGGACTACCCTACGCAATCAGCCCCAGCATTTT.

The chain is built from TRBV10-3 and TRBJ1-2; 7 nucleotides match TRBD1. This CDR3 spans 14 amino acids. Unmatched junction bases numbered 5, after V lost 0 bases and J lost 7 bases. Germline CDR1 is ENHRY and CDR2 is SYGVKD. In DNA, the CDR3 is TGTGCCATCAGTGAGTCCCGGGACAGCGGTGGCTACACCTTC. This encodes CAISESRDSGGYTF.

There are many counts of this clonotype. The rearrangement uses TRBV7-6 and TRBJ2-1; tentatively, D is TRBD1 (7 bases). With 5 bases removed from V and 8 bases from J, the gap between germline ends came to 13 bases. The CDR3 has 13 residues. The V gene's germline CDR1 is SGHVS and CDR2 FNYEAQ. This chain's CDR3 is CASSPTRGDEQFF. The DNA of the CDR3 is TGTGCCAGCAGCCCGACCAGGGGGGATGAGCAGTTCTTC.

CDR3 DNA: TGTGCCAGCATTCCGGGTCTTAATCAGCCCCAGCATTTT. It encodes CASIPGLNQPQHF. V gene TRBV6-2 or TRBV6-3 combines with J gene TRBJ1-5; D remains ambiguous. The length of the CDR3 is 13 residues. Trimming pared 7 bases from V and 4 bases from J, leaving 11 bases between. Germline values: CDR1 MNHEY, CDR2 SVGEGT.

V gene TRBV11-2 combines with J gene TRBJ2-7, with TRBD1 as a possible D gene (5 bases). The CDR3 is 14 amino acids. Per germline, CDR1 SGHAT and CDR2 FQNNGV. Trimming pared 5 bases from V and 3 bases from J, leaving 14 bases between. CDR3 amino acids: CASSDLRGGYEQYF. CDR3 DNA: TGTGCCAGCAGCGATCTAAGGGGTGGCTACGAGCAGTACTTC.

This clonotype has a count of ten or more. This chain links TRBV19 with TRBJ1-2; D call uncertain. Germline-derived CDR1 and CDR2 are LNHDA and SQIVND (reference sequence). The ends were cut back, 2 bases at V and 0 bases at J, with 10 bases in the middle. The CDR3 length is 15 residues. The DNA for the CDR3 is TGTGCCAGTAGTATAAAACGGCAAGCTAACTATGGCTACACCTTC. Translation gives CASSIKRQANYGYTF.

This clonotype was counted ten times or more. The V gene is TRBV6-2 or TRBV6-3, the J gene TRBJ1-1; no clear D gene. CDR3 length equals 14 residues. V lost 2 bases, J lost 5 bases, and 12 bases lay in between. Germline values: CDR1 MNHEY, CDR2 SVGEGT. The CDR3 loop reads CASSYSRGLTEAFF. The CDR3, as DNA: TGTGCCAGCAGTTACAGCCGGGGTTTGACTGAAGCTTTCTTT.

The table lists this clonotype with many counts. The V gene is TRBV7-9, the J gene TRBJ1-6; possibly TRBD1 for D (6 bases). Trimming took off 4 bases at V and 5 bases at J, with 12 bases between the two ends. Germline CDR1 is SEHNR and CDR2 is FQNEAQ (reference sequence). This CDR3 has 15 amino acids. Written as DNA, the CDR3 is TGTGCCAGCAGCTCGAAGGGGGGGAATAATTCACCCCTCCACTTT. This sequence encodes CASSSKGGNNSPLHF.

Many counts were recorded for this clonotype. This chain uses TRBV14 with TRBJ1-2; no firm D call. CDR1 and CDR2 (germline): SGHDN, FVKESK. Trimming left V 1 base short and J 4 bases short, with 10 bases between. This CDR3 has 14 amino acids. The chain's CDR3 is CASSQVQQLYGYTF. The CDR3 DNA sequence: TGTGCCAGCAGCCAAGTACAACAGCTCTATGGCTACACCTTC.

The V call is TRBV6-2 or TRBV6-3, the J call TRBJ1-1; the D gene is possibly TRBD1 (5 bases). Germline V gives CDR1 MNHEY, CDR2 SVGEGT. This CDR3 has 15 residues. V was shortened by 6 bases and J by 6 bases, with 20 bases between the two germline ends. This CDR3 reads CASSNPGPPRAEAFF. CDR3 nucleotides: TGTGCCAGCAGCAACCCGGGACCGCCTAGGGCTGAAGCTTTCTTT.

This clonotype has ten or more counts. CDR3 sequence reads: CASRSWGQRSGAFF. Written as DNA, the CDR3 is TGTGCCAGTAGGTCCTGGGGACAGCGAAGCGGAGCTTTCTTT. The chain links TRBV19 to TRBJ1-1, with TRBD1 matching 7 bases. Germline trimming cut 6 bases from V and 10 bases from J; bases unmatched to any gene: 14. Germline V CDR1 and CDR2: LNHDA, SQIVND (reference sequence). The CDR3 is made up of 14 amino acids. Combining the CDR3 with reference TRBV19 and TRBJ1-1 gives the whole variable domain DGGITQSPKYLFRKEGQNVTLSCEQNLNHDAMYWYRQDPGQGLRLIYYSQIVNDFQKGDIAEGYSVSREKKESFPLTVTSAQKNPTAFYLCASRSWGQRSGAFFGQGTRLTVV.

This clonotype was seen at least ten times. The chain has TRBV19 and TRBJ2-7, with a tentative D call TRBD1 (5 bases). Trimming shortened V by 7 bases and J by 5 bases, and 18 bases separated the two germline ends. The CDR3 extends over 14 amino acids. The V gene's germline CDR1 is LNHDA and CDR2 SQIVND (reference sequence). The CDR3 spells CASKGAGRLNEQYF. For the CDR3, the DNA is TGTGCCAGTAAGGGCGCAGGGCGTTTGAACGAGCAGTACTTC. Using reference TRBV19 and TRBJ2-7 for the parts outside the CDR3, the full variable domain is DGGITQSPKYLFRKEGQNVTLSCEQNLNHDAMYWYRQDPGQGLRLIYYSQIVNDFQKGDIAEGYSVSREKKESFPLTVTSAQKNPTAFYLCASKGAGRLNEQYFGPGTRLTVT.

On this clonotype itself: This may be a read error: a much more frequent sequence differs by one nucleotide. DNA for the CDR3: TGCAGCGTTCTCCCCACAGGGGCGACCTACGTGCAGTACTTC. Translated: CSVLPTGATYVQYF. The chain employs TRBV29-1 and TRBJ2-7, with TRBD1 matching 7 bases. Per the germline V gene, CDR1 is SQVTM and CDR2 is ANQGSEA. CDR3 size: 14 residues.

The rearrangement joins TRBV15 to TRBJ2-2; D is ambiguous. This CDR3 contains 14 residues. V gave up 3 bases and J gave up 1 base, with 6 bases separating them. Germline V gene sequence: CDR1 LNHNV, CDR2 YYDKDF (reference sequence). CDR3 region: CATSSWVNTGELFF. In DNA form, the CDR3 reads TGTGCCACCAGCAGTTGGGTGAACACCGGGGAGCTGTTTTTT.

Concerning this clonotype itself: It may be a read error: a sequence one base away is much more abundant. V and J are TRBV20-1 and TRBJ2-5; the match to TRBD2 covers 7 bases. Per germline, CDR1 DFQATT and CDR2 SNEGSKA (reference sequence). The CDR3 contains 12 residues. The ends lost 6 bases at V and 4 bases at J; junction bases unmatched: 5. This CDR3 is CSAQRGLETQYF. CDR3 in DNA: TGCAGTGCCCAGCGGGGCCTAGAGACCCAGTACTTC.

The chain links TRBV18 to TRBJ1-4; weak D call: TRBD1 (6 bases). V was pared by 5 bases and J by 5 bases, with 12 bases between. CDR1 KGHSH and CDR2 LQKENI come from the germline V gene. This CDR3 comprises 14 residues. CDR3 sequence reads: CASSRGQANEKLFF. The CDR3 DNA sequence: TGTGCCAGCTCAAGGGGACAAGCAAATGAAAAACTGTTTTTT.

This clonotype was seen repeatedly, ten times or more. The rearrangement joins TRBV7-6 to TRBJ2-2, with D perhaps matching TRBD2 (7 bases). V shed 2 bases and J shed 2 bases, with 12 bases lying between them. This CDR3 region has 16 residues. Germline-derived CDR1 and CDR2 are SGHVS and FNYEAQ. In nucleotides, the CDR3 is TGTGCCAGCAGCTTAAACGGGGGGCATAACACCGGGGAGCTGTTTTTT. As protein: CASSLNGGHNTGELFF.

This chain connects TRBV9 to TRBJ2-3; TRBD2 aligns across 9 bases. J was trimmed by 7 bases and V by 0 bases; bases with no gene match: 12. The CDR3 totals 17 residues. Germline V gene lookup returns CDR1 SGDLS and CDR2 YYNGEE. This chain's CDR3 is CASSVAGGGAMGYTQYF. The CDR3 bases are TGTGCCAGCAGCGTAGCTGGCGGGGGGGCGATGGGATATACGCAGTATTTT. Variable domain in full (rest from reference TRBV9 and TRBJ2-3): DSGVTQTPKHLITATGQRVTLRCSPRSGDLSVYWYQQSLDQGLQFLIQYYNGEERAKGNILERFSAQQFPDLHSELNLSSLELGDSALYFCASSVAGGGAMGYTQYFGPGTRLTVL.

This clonotype was seen ten or more times. This chain links TRBV7-2 with TRBJ2-1, with D maybe TRBD1 (5 bases). Germline loops: CDR1 SGHTA, CDR2 FQGNSA. V dropped 5 bases and J dropped 14 bases, with 16 bases sitting between them. CDR3 length equals 12 residues. The CDR3: CASSDTGALEFF. The CDR3 nucleotides read TGTGCCAGCAGCGACACTGGGGCTTTGGAGTTCTTC. The whole variable domain, filled in from reference TRBV7-2 and TRBJ2-1, reads GAGVSQSPSNKVTEKGKDVELRCDPISGHTALYWYRQSLGQGLEFLIYFQGNSAPDKSGLPSDRFSAERTGGSVSTLTIQRTQQEDSAVYLCASSDTGALEFFGPGTRLTVL.

This clonotype has more than one count but fewer than ten. The genes are TRBV20-1 and TRBJ2-5; 8 bases match TRBD2. The V segment lost 5 bases and the J segment 2 bases; nucleotides outside the gene matches: 7. Looked up from germline, CDR1 is DFQATT and CDR2 is SNEGSKA (reference sequence). This CDR3 contains 14 residues. The CDR3 region has the DNA TGCAGTGCTTCCCGAGTAGCGGGGCAAGAGACCCAGTACTTC. Translated: CSASRVAGQETQYF.